A single sample is the source of the 17 T cell receptor beta chains below, sequenced in a study of OX40 agonist ivuxolimab in advanced cancers. Libraries were prepared by immunoSEQ multiplex PCR; TCRdb keeps only in-frame clonotypes and omits some of them. The data hold about 79,000 clones, with about 85% observed a single time. The source material was CD4+ or CD8+ T cells sorted from blood, sampled in a trial of the OX40 agonist ivuxolimab. The receptors were gathered from an adult with an advanced solid tumor such as melanoma, head and neck, liver or kidney cancer.

Written as DNA, the CDR3 is TGCAGCGTGAAGCGGGGAGAGGAAGAGACCCAGTACTTC. Protein sequence: CSVKRGEEETQYF. This chain joins TRBV29-1 and TRBJ2-5, with 7 nucleotides matching TRBD2. The germline CDR1 and CDR2 sequences are SQVTM and ANQGSEA. This CDR3 comprises 13 residues. V lost 6 bases to trimming and J lost 3 bases; unmatched junction nucleotides: 7.

Note on this clone: Sequence at one end of the junction differs from germline and may be a read error. The chain is built from TRBV30 and TRBJ2-5; TRBD1 agrees at 8 bases. Germline V gene data show CDR1 as GTSNPN and CDR2 as SVGIG (reference sequence). CDR3 length: 14 amino acids. CDR3 in DNA: TGTGCCCGGAGTCGACAGGGGTCCCAAGAGACCCAGTACTTC. Its protein is CARSRQGSQETQYF. Filled out from reference TRBV30 and TRBJ2-5, the complete variable domain reads SQTIHQWPATLVQPVGSPLSLECTVEGTSNPNLYWYRQAAGRGLQLLFYSVGIGQISSEVPQNLSASRPQDRQFILSSKKLLLSDSGFYLCARSRQGSQETQYFGPGTRLLVL.

This chain joins TRBV7-2 and TRBJ2-7, with a tentative D call TRBD1 (6 bases). Germline V gene sequence: CDR1 SGHTA, CDR2 FQGNSA. The ends were cut back, 0 bases at V and 7 bases at J, with 13 bases in the middle. The CDR3 runs to 14 residues. The CDR3 here is CASSLALDSQEQYF. The CDR3 coding sequence is TGTGCCAGCAGCTTAGCCCTGGACAGCCAGGAGCAGTACTTC.

The V call is TRBV5-8, the J call TRBJ1-6; a possible D gene is TRBD1 (6 bases). The CDR3 length is 16 residues. The germline V gene encodes CDR1 SGHTS and CDR2 YDEGEE. With 6 bases removed from V and 5 bases from J, the gap between germline ends came to 18 bases. CDR3 coding DNA: TGTGCCAGCACCCTAGGAGCGGGACATGATAATTCACCCCTCCACTTT. It yields the protein CASTLGAGHDNSPLHF.

V usage is TRBV5-1 and J usage is TRBJ2-1; no reliable D call. The germline V gene has CDR1 SGHRS and CDR2 YFSETQ. There are 12 residues in the CDR3. The V end lost 0 bases, the J end lost 5 bases, and 3 bases lay between the germline ends. CDR3 in amino acids: CASSLDHNEQFF. CDR3 sequence (DNA): TGCGCCAGCAGCTTGGACCACAATGAGCAGTTCTTC.

This clone was observed a handful of times. V usage is TRBV5-6 and J usage is TRBJ1-3; perhaps TRBD1 as D (6 bases). Germline CDR1 reads SGHDT; CDR2 reads YYEEEE. V shed 2 bases and J shed 1 base, with 10 bases lying between them. The length of the CDR3 is 15 residues. The CDR3 nucleotides are TGTGCCAGCAGCTTCCAGGGGCAGTCTGGAAACACCATATATTTT. It translates to CASSFQGQSGNTIYF.

This chain joins TRBV28 and TRBJ2-7, with D perhaps TRBD2 (6 bases). With 10 bases removed from V and 3 bases from J, the gap between germline ends came to 13 bases. CDR1 MDHEN and CDR2 SYDVKM come from the germline V gene. The CDR3 contains 12 residues. The CDR3 DNA is TGTGCCACGCGGAGTAGCGGCTACGAGCAGTACTTC. It is translated as CATRSSGYEQYF.

This chain connects TRBV6-5 to TRBJ2-1; 12 nucleotides match TRBD2. Trimming took 6 bases from V and 5 from J; bases not matched to a gene: 5. This CDR3 is 15 amino acids long. The germline V gene encodes CDR1 MNHEY and CDR2 SVGAGI. The CDR3 spells CASSPSGRGNNEQFF. For the CDR3, the DNA is TGTGCCAGCAGCCCTAGCGGGAGGGGTAACAATGAGCAGTTCTTC.

This chain connects TRBV30 to TRBJ2-7, with D possibly matching TRBD2 (5 bases). Germline V gene sequence: CDR1 GTSNPN, CDR2 SVGIG (reference sequence). The CDR3 totals 14 residues. V gave up 5 bases and J gave up 2 bases, with 16 bases separating them. CDR3 sequence (DNA): TGTGCCTGGGCTGACTACAGCCTCACCTACGAGCAGTACTTC. As protein: CAWADYSLTYEQYF.

This chain connects TRBV6-1 to TRBJ2-3; perhaps D is TRBD1 or TRBD2 (5 bases each). Germline assignment: CDR1 MNHNS and CDR2 SASEGT. The CDR3 length is 17 residues. Deletions cut 4 bases from V and 1 base from J, with 18 bases between. CDR3 sequence (DNA): TGTGCCAGCAGTGCCACCCGGGACGGCAGGGGCACAGATACGCAGTATTTT. Amino acids: CASSATRDGRGTDTQYF.

V usage is TRBV27 and J usage is TRBJ2-7, with D maybe TRBD1 (5 bases). With 5 bases removed from V and 4 bases from J, the gap between germline ends came to 21 bases. This CDR3 is built from 16 residues. Germline assignment: CDR1 MNHEY and CDR2 SMNVEV (reference sequence). CDR3 nucleotides: TGTGCCAGCAGTATCCTTACGACAGACGGTTATTACGAGCAGTACTTC. The encoded protein is CASSILTTDGYYEQYF.

The chain employs TRBV5-1 and TRBJ2-7, with 7 nucleotides matching TRBD1. The CDR3 length is 15 residues. Trimming took 3 bases from V and 6 from J; bases not matched to a gene: 12. The germline CDR1 and CDR2 sequences are SGHRS and YFSETQ. In nucleotides, the CDR3 is TGCGCCAGCAGCTCCTTTATGACAGGGAAAAGCGAGCAGTACTTC. Amino acid sequence: CASSSFMTGKSEQYF.

CDR3 region: CASSILITEAFF. The CDR3 DNA sequence: TGTGCCAGCAGCATCCTTATTACTGAAGCTTTCTTT. The chain links TRBV7-9 to TRBJ1-1; D gene uncertain. The CDR3 loop spans 12 amino acids. Germline V gene sequence: CDR1 SEHNR, CDR2 FQNEAQ (reference sequence). V gave up 5 bases and J gave up 5 bases, with 9 bases separating them.

The V call is TRBV7-2, the J call TRBJ2-2; D possibly corresponds to TRBD1 (5 bases). Trimming stripped 4 bases from V and 4 bases from J, with 7 bases between. CDR3 size: 13 residues. The germline gives CDR1 SGHTA, CDR2 FQGNSA. The CDR3 sequence: CASSWTPTGELFF. CDR3 DNA: TGTGCCAGCAGCTGGACACCCACCGGGGAGCTGTTTTTT.

The chain uses TRBV5-4 and TRBJ2-5; possibly TRBD1 or TRBD2 for D (5 bases each). This CDR3 contains 14 residues. Trimming left V 4 bases short and J 4 bases short, with 14 bases between. Germline-derived CDR1 and CDR2 are SGHNT and YYREEE (reference sequence). The CDR3: CASSPQVGGETQYF. The DNA of the CDR3 is TGTGCCAGCAGCCCACAGGTTGGAGGAGAGACCCAGTACTTC. Complete variable domain (other parts from reference TRBV5-4 and TRBJ2-5): ETGVTQSPTHLIKTRGQQVTLRCSSQSGHNTVSWYQQALGQGPQFIFQYYREEENGRGNFPPRFSGLQFPNYSSELNVNALELDDSALYLCASSPQVGGETQYFGPGTRLLVL.

The chain uses TRBV7-9 and TRBJ1-4; D gene uncertain. CDR1 and CDR2 (germline): SEHNR, FQNEAQ (reference sequence). The V end lost 7 bases, the J end lost 0 bases, and 18 bases lay between the germline ends. The CDR3 runs 17 residues. CDR3: CASNSLETAATNEKLFF. The CDR3 region has the DNA TGTGCCAGCAACTCCCTGGAGACGGCTGCAACTAATGAAAAACTGTTTTTT.

This clone appeared once. The chain couples TRBV11-1 to TRBJ2-1; D gene ambiguous. V lost 1 base, J lost 9 bases, and 16 bases lay in between. There are 15 residues in the CDR3. The V gene's germline CDR1 is SGHAT and CDR2 FQDESV (reference sequence). The DNA of the CDR3 is TGTGCCAGCAGCTTAGGTTGGTCCGCAGAGGCTGAGCAGTTCTTC. It encodes CASSLGWSAEAEQFF.